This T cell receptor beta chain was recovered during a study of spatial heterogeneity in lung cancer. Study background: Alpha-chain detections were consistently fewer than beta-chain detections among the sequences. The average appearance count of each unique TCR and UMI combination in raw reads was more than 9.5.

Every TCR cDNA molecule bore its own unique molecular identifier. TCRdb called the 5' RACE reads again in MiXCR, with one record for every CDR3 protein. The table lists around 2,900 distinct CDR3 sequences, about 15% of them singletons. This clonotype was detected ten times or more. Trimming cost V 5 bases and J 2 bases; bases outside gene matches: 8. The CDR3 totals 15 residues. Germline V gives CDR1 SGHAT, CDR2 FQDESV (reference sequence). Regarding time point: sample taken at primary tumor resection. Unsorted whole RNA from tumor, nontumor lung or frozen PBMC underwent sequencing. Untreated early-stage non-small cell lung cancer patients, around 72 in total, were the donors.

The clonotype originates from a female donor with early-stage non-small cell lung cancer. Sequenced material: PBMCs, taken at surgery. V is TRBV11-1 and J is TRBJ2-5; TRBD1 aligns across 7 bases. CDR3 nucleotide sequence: TGTGCCAGCAGCCCGCAGGACAGGATGCAAGAGACCCAGTACTTC. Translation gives CASSPQDRMQETQYF.